The source of this T cell receptor (beta chain) is a study of monozygotic twins with cystic fibrosis. Study at large: With about 15 PCR cycles, barcoded libraries came from approximately 2.7 micrograms of fragmented DNA.

The data were produced by immunoSEQ multiplex PCR, yet TCRdb's version contains in-frame clones alone and is incomplete. The table records around 36,000 clones, roughly three fifths of them present only once. Per germline, CDR1 PRHDT and CDR2 FYEKMQ (reference sequence). The CDR3 loop spans 16 amino acids. Trimming shortened V by 1 base and J by 8 bases, and 18 bases separated the two germline ends. Overall study findings and caveats: V usage most resembled the co-twin in 13 of 16 pairs. Low clonality (median roughly 0.0099) suggested a mostly naive repertoire. Monozygotic CF twins shared more identical nucleotide clonotypes than unrelated patients.

As to this clone: As yet, its antigen is unknown.

The specimen was blood. The rearrangement joins TRBV13 to TRBJ2-1; perhaps TRBD2 as D (5 bases). The TCR comes from a girl under 18 with cystic fibrosis. CDR3: CASSLVDLAGRDEQFF. DNA for the CDR3: TGTGCCAGCAGCTTAGTAGATCTAGCCGGTAGGGATGAGCAGTTCTTC.